The clone carrying this TCR beta chain was counted a few times. Its antigen is undetermined. The sample originates from a study of blood T cells in healthy people across ages. Study details: About one barcoded beta molecule per two T cells came from capture by template switching. General study findings and limits: Diversity of TCR beta per million T cells declined in a roughly linear way with age.

The authors ran a second PCR of roughly 6 to 12 cycles using a sample-barcoded 5' primer and a J-beta primer mix. MiXCR, run by TCRdb on the 5' RACE reads, gives a single entry per CDR3 protein. Found here are roughly 900,000 distinct CDR3 sequences, around 48% of them singletons; the top ten hold 10% to 15%. The CDR3 has 21 amino acids. V dropped 0 bases and J dropped 0; count of bases not matched to a gene: 10. Looked up from germline, CDR1 is LGHNA and CDR2 is YSLEER. Sequencing used blood. The receptor was isolated from a young man in good health. The J gene is TRBJ1-6, the V gene TRBV4-3; 11 nucleotides match TRBD1. The CDR3, as DNA: TGCGCCAGCAGCCAAGATGCATTGGGACAGGGGGAACTCTCCTATAATTCACCCCTCCACTTT. Translation gives CASSQDALGQGELSYNSPLHF.